A single sample gave rise to the 13 T cell receptor beta chains below, sequenced in a study of cytomegalovirus exposure and HLA in healthy donors (dated by TCRdb to the late 2010s). Library preparation used the immunoSEQ multiplex PCR assay. For the multiplex PCR, a mixture combining 60 forward primers for TCR Vbeta segments and 13 reverse primers for TCR Jbeta segments was used. The source is immuneACCESS, and TCRdb retained only in-frame sequences with V and J called. Part of the clones is not carried over; for the studies checked, unresolved V genes explain less than half of this, and the remainder is unexplained. The sample's clone listing holds about 72,000 clones. Around 15% of the sample comes from the top ten. The material sequenced was PBMCs. Receptor source: a man aged 50 or older in good health and CMV-seropositive.

The CDR3 nucleotides are TGTGCCAGCTCACCAGGGACAGGGGAAAAACTGTTTTTT. This gives the protein CASSPGTGEKLFF. V usage is TRBV18 and J usage is TRBJ1-4; TRBD1 matches 9 bases. The CDR3 spans 13 residues. The V gene's germline CDR1 is KGHSH and CDR2 LQKENI. After removal of 2 bases from V and 8 bases from J, the junction contained 0 bases not matched to a gene.

The rearrangement links TRBV28 to TRBJ2-7, with TRBD1 matching 7 bases. The germline V gene has CDR1 MDHEN and CDR2 SYDVKM. Unmatched junction bases numbered 7, after V lost 5 bases and J lost 6 bases. CDR3 length: 13 amino acids. The CDR3 nucleotides are TGTGCCAGCAGTCGTACAGGGGCTCTCGAGCAGTACGTC. Its translation: CASSRTGALEQYV.

V is TRBV5-6 and J is TRBJ1-1; D gene ambiguous. Trimming cost V 5 bases and J 7 bases, with 18 bases left between them. The CDR3 is 14 residues long. Germline CDR1 is SGHDT and CDR2 is YYEEEE. The CDR3 coding sequence is TGTGCCAGCAGGCTCCGGGAAGCCTGGCGTGAAGCTTTCTTT. Protein product: CASRLREAWREAFF. The full variable domain, in which reference TRBV5-6 and TRBJ1-1 provide the parts outside the CDR3, is DAGVTQSPTHLIKTRGQQVTLRCSPKSGHDTVSWYQQALGQGPQFIFQYYEEEERQRGNFPDRFSGHQFPNYSSELNVNALLLGDSALYLCASRLREAWREAFFGQGTRLTVV.

The chain is built from TRBV27 and TRBJ2-2; D is perhaps TRBD1 (6 bases). The V gene's germline CDR1 is MNHEY and CDR2 SMNVEV (reference sequence). The CDR3 length is 16 residues. V dropped 6 bases and J dropped 1 base, with 15 bases sitting between them. CDR3 DNA sequence: TGTGCCAGCAGCCCTAGGACAGTCCGGAACACCGGGGAGCTGTTTTTT. It codes for CASSPRTVRNTGELFF.

Its frequency marks this clone as hyperexpanded. The sample holds other DNA sequences that translate to the same CDR3. V usage is TRBV7-9 and J usage is TRBJ1-1, with TRBD1 matching 9 bases. V was pared by 4 bases and J by 1 base, with 4 bases of the junction left unmatched. The CDR3 contains 15 residues. The germline V gene has CDR1 SEHNR and CDR2 FQNEAQ (reference sequence). CDR3 amino acids: CASSSGTGPNTEAFF. The CDR3 DNA is TGTGCCAGCAGCTCCGGGACAGGGCCGAACACTGAAGCTTTCTTT.

The chain carries TRBV7-2 and TRBJ1-3; D ambiguous. CDR3 length: 13 residues. V gave up 2 bases and J gave up 5 bases, with 7 bases separating them. CDR1 and CDR2 (germline): SGHTA, FQGNSA. The DNA of the CDR3 is TGTGCCAGCAGCTTATCGGTTCGAAACACCATATATTTT. This sequence encodes CASSLSVRNTIYF.

The rearrangement links TRBV6-5 to TRBJ1-2; TRBD1 is a possible D gene (5 bases). The length of the CDR3 is 15 residues. V lost 6 bases and J lost 3, with 17 bases in between. Looked up from germline, CDR1 is MNHEY and CDR2 is SVGAGI. CDR3 residues: CASRGQDGGYYGYTF. The CDR3 region has the DNA TGTGCCAGCAGGGGCCAGGACGGGGGTTACTATGGCTACACCTTC.

The chain has TRBV15 and TRBJ2-7; no firm D call. The germline V gene has CDR1 LNHNV and CDR2 YYDKDF (reference sequence). The V and J ends lost 3 bases and 4 bases respectively, with 16 bases between them. The CDR3 sequence is 15 residues long. The CDR3 nucleotides are TGTGCCACCAGCAGTGCGCCCGTGCAGACTTACGAGCAGTACGTC. This gives the protein CATSSAPVQTYEQYV.

The chain couples TRBV28 to TRBJ2-1; D may be TRBD2 (7 bases). Between the trimmed V and J ends, which lost 11 bases and 4 bases, there was a span of 15 bases. In germline, CDR1 is MDHEN, CDR2 SYDVKM. CDR3 length: 13 residues. The CDR3 nucleotides read TGTGCCGCCTGGGGGGGGGCTTACAATGAGCAGTTCTTC. Protein sequence: CAAWGGAYNEQFF.

The rearrangement links TRBV5-6 to TRBJ2-1; possible D gene TRBD2, 5 bases. The V end was cut by 4 bases, the J end by 0 bases, with 17 bases between. Germline V gene lookup returns CDR1 SGHDT and CDR2 YYEEEE. The CDR3 has 17 amino acids. The DNA of the CDR3 is TGTGCCAGCAGCCTAGTTGGCGGAACTAGCTCCTACAATGAGCAGTTCTTC. Translated: CASSLVGGTSSYNEQFF.

The V call is TRBV6-1, the J call TRBJ2-7; possibly TRBD1 for D (6 bases). The length of the CDR3 is 15 residues. Looked up from germline, CDR1 is MNHNS and CDR2 is SASEGT. Trimming shortened V by 2 bases and J by 6 bases, and 17 bases separated the two germline ends. Written as DNA, the CDR3 is TGTGCCAGCAGTGAACAGGGGCAGGGGATCAGCGAGCAGTACGTC. Translated, it gives CASSEQGQGISEQYV.

CDR3 in DNA: TGTGCCAGCAGCCAAGTGTCTAGCGGGGGGACCGAGACCCAGTACTTC. Protein: CASSQVSSGGTETQYF. V gene TRBV4-2 combines with J gene TRBJ2-5, with 11 positions matching TRBD2. CDR3 size: 16 residues. V trimming: 1 base; J trimming: 5 bases; junction bases outside the gene matches: 6. The germline V gene has CDR1 LGHNA and CDR2 YNFKEQ.

The gene calls are TRBV9 and TRBJ1-5, with 8 bases aligning to TRBD1. V trimming: 7 bases; J trimming: 2 bases; junction bases outside the gene matches: 2. The CDR3 runs to 13 residues. The V gene's germline CDR1 is SGDLS and CDR2 YYNGEE. CDR3 loop: CASGQGGNQPQHF. CDR3 coding DNA: TGTGCCAGCGGACAGGGTGGCAATCAGCCCCAGCATTTT.